This TCR beta chain was sequenced in a study of shared clonotypes between healthy human individuals. In the study overall: Aged between 18 and 49, the donors were a couple of women and three men.

This clone has a handful of counts. Antigen specificity is unknown. The V gene end was trimmed by 2 bases and the J gene end by 3 bases; junction bases not matched to a gene: 6. Germline V gene lookup returns CDR1 KGHSH and CDR2 LQKENI. The CDR3 loop spans 16 amino acids. All donors were healthy HIV-negative adults lacking recent acute infections or vaccinations. Method: immunoSEQ multiplex PCR; TCRdb's copy keeps in-frame clones and lacks some. This sample has roughly 500,000 clones, with 96% found just once. Study results and caveats: Measured sharing among donors was expected to vary with sequencing depth. A small donor pool kept down the genetic and exposure-history diversity that was represented.

The chain is built from TRBV18 and TRBJ1-5; the match to TRBD1 covers 8 bases. This TCR was sampled from a woman in her 30s in good health. The sequencing input was naive CD4+ T cells sorted from blood. The subset here: CD45RA+ positively selected. The DNA of the CDR3 is TGTGCCAGCTCACCAACGGGGACAGGCTCCAATCAGCCCCAGCATTTT. This sequence encodes CASSPTGTGSNQPQHF.